This section outlines one T cell receptor beta chain sequence together with its context. Its antigen remains unknown. The sample is drawn from a study of tumor and adjacent non-tumor tissue in lung cancer. V was trimmed by 2 bases and J by 9 bases, leaving 17 bases between them. Germline assignment: CDR1 MNHNS and CDR2 SASEGT. The CDR3 loop spans 15 amino acids. Study observations and caveats: Tumor repertoires had a smaller top 100 clone share than normal lung.

A modified ARM-PCR protocol with three rounds of nested PCR amplified TCRbeta. TCRdb passed the multiplex PCR reads through MiXCR, listing each CDR3 protein once. Of 94,000 or so distinct CDR3 sequences in the sample, around 80% were seen once. No cell sorting was done before RNA was extracted from the tissue. The normal lung tissue was taken more than 3 cm from the tumor edge. Newly diagnosed lung cancer patients had thoracic surgery in China, August–late 2014, without prior chemotherapy. The V call is TRBV6-1, the J call TRBJ2-1; possibly TRBD2 for D (6 bases). This sequence originates from a woman aged 50 to 65 with non-small cell lung cancer. Material: distant non-tumor lung tissue. CDR3 protein: CASSETGEAGLEQFF. CDR3 nucleotide sequence: TGTGCCAGCAGTGAAACGGGGGAGGCGGGGCTTGAGCAGTTCTTC.